This TCR beta chain was profiled in a study of CD8 T cells in ankylosing spondylitis (dated by TCRdb to 2016 to 2017). Describing the broader study: The study profiled T cell receptor beta repertoires in healthy donors and ankylosing spondylitis patients to find disease-linked TCR variants. The full study cohort comprised roughly 24 ankylosing spondylitis patients and approximately 100 healthy donors. Peripheral blood was sampled, and synovial fluid was also collected from ankylosing spondylitis patients. Results and caveats for the whole study, not just this receptor: Blood from ankylosing spondylitis patients appeared to be characterized by a TCR beta motif made up of under ten highly homologous amino acid variants. According to the report, matched synovial fluid samples from ankylosing spondylitis patients were significantly enriched for the disease-linked clones. The disease-linked clones showed a CD8+ phenotype and occurred at relatively low frequencies in peripheral blood. Some motif variants were previously reported in synovial fluid and blood of reactive arthritis patients, suggesting common disease-initiation mechanisms.

This clonotype has a count of ten or more. The clone's antigen remains unknown. Qualities for individual bases were not recorded, and no much larger clone is one base off. Sequencer: Illumina HiSeq 2500. TCR beta libraries were prepared by quantitative 5'-RACE with molecular barcodes. Concerning the study's data processing: Disease-linked TCR variants were identified with a new computational method built on a probabilistic model of VDJ rearrangement. The raw public reads went through TCRdb reprocessing: fastp at Q25, MiXCR clone calling, in-frame beta chains kept. One record per CDR3 amino acid sequence lists the most common genes and DNA. None of the V and J calls come from the authors' own analysis; TCRdb made them. Within this sample are about 250,000 distinct CDR3 sequences, with approximately 8.4% of them counted one time only. 4.5% to 5% of the sample is taken by the ten largest. From the cysteine up to the phenylalanine, the CDR3 has a length of 11 residues. CDR3 DNA only is kept here, 33 bases in frame from base 1. A distance of 9 bases separates the germline ends of V and J, which lose 7 bases and 2 bases respectively. Looking up the germline V gene (reference sequence) yields CDR1 DFQATT and CDR2 SNEGSKA.

The sequence links TRBV20-1 to TRBJ2-7; the D segment cannot be called with confidence. The sequenced sample was blood, either unsorted or a sorted T cell fraction (not recorded which). This TCR was recovered from a female donor with ankylosing spondylitis or in good health (not recorded which). The CDR3 protein: CSVGRTYEQYF. The nucleotide sequence is TGCAGTGTAGGGCGGACCTACGAGCAGTACTTC.